These 27 T cell receptor beta chains came from one sample sequenced in a study of blood T cell repertoires in COVID-19. TCRdb's table, derived via immunoSEQ multiplex PCR, lists solely in-frame clones and lacks some. The sample lists more than 85,000 clones, about four fifths occurring once. Sequencing used peripheral blood. All receptors come from a human donor in a cohort sampled during active COVID-19.

In DNA, the CDR3 is TGTGCCAGCAGCTTGGCAGGTGCTCGAACGCAGTATTTT. As protein: CASSLAGARTQYF. V usage is TRBV5-5 and J usage is TRBJ2-3; no firm D call. Germline-derived CDR1 and CDR2 are SGHKS and YYEKEE (reference sequence). V dropped 0 bases and J dropped 9 bases, with 11 bases sitting between them. The CDR3 length is 13 residues.

The chain carries TRBV30 and TRBJ1-1; D is unclear. Germline CDR1 reads GTSNPN; CDR2 reads SVGIG (reference sequence). V was trimmed by 2 bases and J by 3 bases, leaving 7 bases between them. The CDR3 contains 12 residues. The CDR3 sequence is CAWSYRYTEAFF. The CDR3 coding sequence is TGTGCCTGGAGTTACCGGTACACTGAAGCTTTCTTT.

The CDR3 DNA is TGTGCCAGCAGCTTAATCGGGGGACGGCAAGACAATGAGCAGTTCTTC. Translating gives CASSLIGGRQDNEQFF. The chain combines TRBV9 with TRBJ2-1; tentatively, D is TRBD2 (6 bases). Germline values: CDR1 SGDLS, CDR2 YYNGEE. The CDR3 has 16 residues. V shed 4 bases and J shed 5 bases, with 19 bases lying between them.

This chain uses TRBV6-5 with TRBJ1-6, with D perhaps matching TRBD1 (5 bases). V shed 9 bases and J shed 0 bases, with 9 bases lying between them. The CDR3 contains 14 residues. Germline V gene sequence: CDR1 MNHEY, CDR2 SVGAGI. The CDR3 loop is CASARGSYNSPLHF. The CDR3 DNA follows: TGTGCCAGTGCTAGGGGCTCCTATAATTCACCCCTCCACTTT.

V usage is TRBV11-3 and J usage is TRBJ2-2; maybe TRBD2 (6 bases). The CDR3 sequence is 16 residues long. Germline loops: CDR1 SGHNT, CDR2 YENEEA. V lost 5 bases to trimming and J lost 4 bases, with 17 bases between them. The CDR3 region is CASSKRLDLSTGELFF. DNA of the CDR3: TGTGCCAGCAGCAAACGACTAGACTTATCCACCGGGGAGCTGTTTTTT.

CDR3 coding DNA: TGCGCCAGCAGTCGACAGCCCAAAGTTGAAAAACTGTTTTTT. It is translated as CASSRQPKVEKLFF. This sequence joins TRBV4-1 and TRBJ1-4, with D maybe TRBD1 (5 bases). Germline-derived CDR1 and CDR2 are MGHRA and YSYEKL. The CDR3 totals 14 residues. Trimming cost V 6 bases and J 7 bases, with 15 bases left between them.

The chain links TRBV24-1 to TRBJ2-6, with D maybe TRBD2 (6 bases). This CDR3 has 17 residues. V was pared by 4 bases and J by 5 bases, with 17 bases between. Germline V gene data show CDR1 as KGHDR and CDR2 as SFDVKD. CDR3 coding DNA: TGTGCCACCAGTGACAACCCCGGGGGTTTACGGGCCAACGTCCTGACTTTC. Its protein is CATSDNPGGLRANVLTF.

The chain has TRBV27 and TRBJ1-4, with TRBD1 identical over 8 bases. Germline V gene lookup returns CDR1 MNHEY and CDR2 SMNVEV (reference sequence). This CDR3 is built from 14 residues. V trimming: 6 bases; J trimming: 7 bases; junction bases outside the gene matches: 7. CDR3 region: CASRPTGATEKLFF. CDR3 sequence (DNA): TGTGCCAGCAGACCGACAGGGGCGACTGAAAAACTGTTTTTT.

This chain joins TRBV24-1 and TRBJ2-2, with a tentative D call TRBD1 (6 bases). Germline loops: CDR1 KGHDR, CDR2 SFDVKD. The V and J ends lost 6 bases and 1 base respectively, with 11 bases between them. There are 15 residues in the CDR3. The CDR3 nucleotides read TGTGCCACCAGTAAGGGACATAGGAACACCGGGGAGCTGTTTTTT. It encodes CATSKGHRNTGELFF.

This chain links TRBV24-1 with TRBJ1-5; D call uncertain. This CDR3 has 14 residues. Trimming shortened V by 7 bases and J by 5 bases, and 14 bases separated the two germline ends. Germline lookup yields CDR1 KGHDR and CDR2 SFDVKD. CDR3 region: CATSRSQLDQPQHF. In DNA, the CDR3 is TGTGCCACCAGCAGGTCGCAGTTGGATCAGCCCCAGCATTTT.

The rearrangement uses TRBV2 and TRBJ2-1; D possibly corresponds to TRBD1 (6 bases). The CDR3 has 12 amino acids. Trimming pared 6 bases from V and 9 bases from J, leaving 12 bases between. Germline V lookup: CDR1 SNHLY, CDR2 FYNNEI. CDR3 sequence reads: CASSVRQVEQFF. DNA of the CDR3: TGTGCCAGCAGCGTCCGACAGGTTGAGCAGTTCTTC.

The rearrangement uses TRBV5-4 and TRBJ2-1; weak D call: TRBD2 (6 bases). Trimming pared 3 bases from V and 7 bases from J, leaving 20 bases between. Germline CDR1 reads SGHNT; CDR2 reads YYREEE (reference sequence). The CDR3 is 16 residues long. The CDR3 DNA reads TGTGCCAGCAGCTCCGGGTCGGGAGCCTCGCGGAATGAGCAGTTCTTC. It codes for CASSSGSGASRNEQFF.

The gene calls are TRBV10-3 and TRBJ2-5; 9 nucleotides agree with TRBD1. The J call may be mistaken, given a closer DNA end match to TRBJ2-7. The CDR3 length is 15 residues. Germline values: CDR1 ENHRY, CDR2 SYGVKD. The CDR3 is CAIRATGTGPSEQYF. CDR3 DNA: TGTGCCATCAGAGCTACCGGGACAGGGCCCTCCGAGCAGTACTTC.

This chain links TRBV5-4 with TRBJ2-5, with D maybe TRBD2 (6 bases). V was cut by 3 bases and J by 2 bases, with 17 bases left in between. CDR1 and CDR2 from the germline V gene are SGHNT and YYREEE (reference sequence). The CDR3 has 16 amino acids. CDR3 bases: TGTGCCAGCAGCTCTCGGGTGGGGACTGCTCAAGAGACCCAGTACTTC. It translates to CASSSRVGTAQETQYF.

The chain recombines TRBV10-3 with TRBJ1-2; possible D gene TRBD1, 6 bases. The CDR3 is 18 residues long. Trimming cost V 4 bases and J 2 bases, with 23 bases left between them. Germline CDR1 reads ENHRY; CDR2 reads SYGVKD. CDR3 sequence (DNA): TGTGCCATCAGTGGTATCCAGGGCAGGGGTTCCTTAAACTATGGCTACACCTTC. Protein: CAISGIQGRGSLNYGYTF.

A few counts support this clone. The gene calls are TRBV13 and TRBJ1-5, with D perhaps TRBD1 (5 bases). V gave up 5 bases and J gave up 4 bases, with 21 bases separating them. Germline loops: CDR1 PRHDT, CDR2 FYEKMQ (reference sequence). CDR3 length equals 17 residues. CDR3 region: CASSAETECGTNQPQHF. The DNA for the CDR3 is TGTGCCAGCAGCGCCGAGACAGAATGTGGGACTAATCAGCCCCAGCATTTT. Complete variable domain (other parts from reference TRBV13 and TRBJ1-5): AAGVIQSPRHLIKEKRETATLKCYPIPRHDTVYWYQQGPGQDPQFLISFYEKMQSDKGSIPDRFSAQQFSDYHSELNMSSLELGDSALYFCASSAETECGTNQPQHFGDGTRLSIL.

This clone was counted a single time. The V call is TRBV4-1, the J call TRBJ2-7; TRBD2 matches at 10 bases. The CDR3 is made up of 17 amino acids. The V gene's germline CDR1 is MGHRA and CDR2 YSYEKL. V was clipped by 1 base and J by 2 bases; unmatched bases: 8. The CDR3 loop is CASSQGILAGGTYEQYF. CDR3 DNA sequence: TGCGCCAGCAGCCAAGGGATCTTAGCGGGGGGAACCTACGAGCAGTACTTC.

This chain joins TRBV4-1 and TRBJ1-2; the D is unclear. The germline gives CDR1 MGHRA, CDR2 YSYEKL. This CDR3 region has 14 residues. The V end lost 1 base, the J end lost 7 bases, and 13 bases lay between the germline ends. CDR3 sequence reads: CASSQGGRRGGYTF. The CDR3 DNA reads as TGCGCCAGCAGCCAAGGCGGACGGCGGGGTGGCTACACCTTC.

The chain employs TRBV4-1 and TRBJ2-1; 7 bases match TRBD1. The CDR3 length is 15 residues. Trimming took 4 bases from V and 5 from J; bases not matched to a gene: 8. CDR1 and CDR2 (germline): MGHRA, YSYEKL. The CDR3 protein is CASSLQGSTDNEQFF. Written as DNA, the CDR3 is TGCGCCAGCAGCCTACAGGGGTCCACCGACAATGAGCAGTTCTTC.

The V call is TRBV7-2, the J call TRBJ1-6; a possible D gene is TRBD1 (6 bases). Germline lookup yields CDR1 SGHTA and CDR2 FQGNSA. CDR3 length: 16 amino acids. V was pared by 3 bases and J by 9 bases, with 18 bases between. This chain's CDR3 is CASSFSRRGQTSPLHF. The CDR3 bases are TGTGCCAGCAGCTTCTCGCGCAGGGGTCAGACTTCACCCCTCCACTTT.

The chain couples TRBV7-2 to TRBJ2-7; TRBD1 might be the D (5 bases). CDR1 SGHTA and CDR2 FQGNSA come from the germline V gene. V was trimmed by 2 bases and J by 5 bases, leaving 16 bases between them. The CDR3 sequence is 15 residues long. Written as DNA, the CDR3 is TGTGCCAGCAGCTTATCGGCAGGGTATCTCAACGAGCAGTACTTC. This encodes CASSLSAGYLNEQYF.

This clone was seen a few times. This chain joins TRBV5-1 and TRBJ2-7; a possible D gene is TRBD1 (5 bases). The germline V gene encodes CDR1 SGHRS and CDR2 YFSETQ. Between the trimmed V and J ends, which lost 4 bases and 2 bases, there was a span of 13 bases. The CDR3 consists of 14 residues. CDR3: CASSPTTDTYEQYF. CDR3 nucleotide sequence: TGCGCCAGCAGCCCAACGACAGATACCTACGAGCAGTACTTC.

The chain joins TRBV5-4 to TRBJ2-7, with D maybe TRBD2 (6 bases). The CDR3 has 15 amino acids. In germline, CDR1 is SGHNT, CDR2 YYREEE (reference sequence). Trimming shortened V by 2 bases and J by 0 bases, and 12 bases separated the two germline ends. The CDR3, as DNA: TGTGCCAGCAGCTTTCGTACGGGGGACTCCTACGAGCAGTACTTC. It translates to CASSFRTGDSYEQYF.

This sequence joins TRBV5-1 and TRBJ2-7; D might be TRBD1 (5 bases). The CDR3 consists of 16 residues. With 4 bases removed from V and 0 bases from J, the gap between germline ends came to 17 bases. In germline, CDR1 is SGHRS, CDR2 YFSETQ. The CDR3 here is CASSIQGADSSYEQYF. The CDR3 nucleotides are TGCGCCAGCAGCATACAAGGGGCAGACAGCTCCTACGAGCAGTACTTC.

The chain employs TRBV6-2 or TRBV6-3 and TRBJ2-1, with 7 bases lining up with TRBD2. The V segment lost 5 bases and the J segment 5 bases; nucleotides outside the gene matches: 9. The length of the CDR3 is 15 residues. Germline V gene data show CDR1 as MNHEY and CDR2 as SVGEGT. The CDR3 spells CASSMNRDYNNEQFF. CDR3 nucleotides: TGTGCCAGCAGTATGAACCGGGACTATAACAATGAGCAGTTCTTC.

The V call is TRBV6-6, the J call TRBJ2-5, with D hard to call. The CDR3 has 14 residues. Trimming left V 2 bases short and J 3 bases short, with 10 bases between. The germline V gene encodes CDR1 MNHNY and CDR2 SVGAGI (reference sequence). The CDR3 region is CASSYPELKETQYF. In DNA, the CDR3 is TGTGCCAGCAGTTACCCCGAGCTGAAAGAGACCCAGTACTTC.

The rearrangement uses TRBV5-1 and TRBJ2-5; TRBD2 matches at 15 bases. J lost 5 bases, V lost 1 base, and 6 bases had no gene match. Per the germline V gene, CDR1 is SGHRS and CDR2 is YFSETQ. The length of the CDR3 is 17 residues. CDR3 protein: CASSLSGTSGGRETQYF. The CDR3 DNA reads TGCGCCAGCAGCTTGTCCGGGACTAGCGGGGGGCGGGAGACCCAGTACTTC. The variable domain in full, completed from reference TRBV5-1 and TRBJ2-5, reads KAGVTQTPRYLIKTRGQQVTLSCSPISGHRSVSWYQQTPGQGLQFLFEYFSETQRNKGNFPGRFSGRQFSNSRSEMNVSTLELGDSALYLCASSLSGTSGGRETQYFGPGTRLLVL.